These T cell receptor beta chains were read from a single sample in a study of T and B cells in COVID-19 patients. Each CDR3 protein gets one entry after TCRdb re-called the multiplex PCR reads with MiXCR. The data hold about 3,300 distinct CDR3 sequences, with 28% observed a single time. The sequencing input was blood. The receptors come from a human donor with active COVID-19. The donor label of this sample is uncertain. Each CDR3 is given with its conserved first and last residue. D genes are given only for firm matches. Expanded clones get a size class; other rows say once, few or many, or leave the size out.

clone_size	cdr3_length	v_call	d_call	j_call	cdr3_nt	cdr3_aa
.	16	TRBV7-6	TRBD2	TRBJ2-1	TGTGCCAGCAGCCCCTACGGCGGGGGTAATTGGGATGAGCAGTTCTTC	CASSPYGGGNWDEQFF
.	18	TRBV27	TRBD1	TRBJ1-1	TGTGCCAGCAGTTTGGTCGGACAGGGGAGACCCTTGAACACTGAAGCTTTCTTT	CASSLVGQGRPLNTEAFF
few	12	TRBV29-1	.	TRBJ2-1	TGCAGCGTTGAAGATGGACGGGGTGAGCAGTTCTTC	CSVEDGRGEQFF
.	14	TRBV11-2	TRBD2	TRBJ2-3	TGTGCCAGCAGCTTAGCGGGGGGGGGAGATACGCAGTATTTT	CASSLAGGGDTQYF
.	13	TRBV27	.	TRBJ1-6	TGTGCCAGCAGCCGGTCAGGGGAATCACCCCTCCACTTT	CASSRSGESPLHF
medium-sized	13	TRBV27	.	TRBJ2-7	TGTGCCAGCAGTCCCTCTCCCACCTACGAGCAGTACTTC	CASSPSPTYEQYF
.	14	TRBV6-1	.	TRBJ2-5	TGTGCCAGCAGTGAATTTGGAGCCCAAGAGACCCTGTACTTC	CASSEFGAQETLYF
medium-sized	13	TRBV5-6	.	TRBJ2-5	TGTGCCAGCAGCTTGCGGGCACAAGAGACCCAGTACTTC	CASSLRAQETQYF
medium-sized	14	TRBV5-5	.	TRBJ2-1	TGTGCCAGCAGCCCGGGGTGGGACTACAATGAGCAGTTCTTC	CASSPGWDYNEQFF
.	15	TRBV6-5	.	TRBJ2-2	TGTGCCAGCAGTTACTCGGGAGCGAACACCGGGGAGCTGTTTTTT	CASSYSGANTGELFF
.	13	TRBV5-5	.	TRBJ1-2	TGCGCCAGCAGCTGGGGGGACGGCTATGGCTACACCTTC	CASSWGDGYGYTF
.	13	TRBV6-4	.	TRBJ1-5	TGTGCCAGCAGTGAATCCCCCAATCAGCCCCAGCATTTT	CASSESPNQPQHF
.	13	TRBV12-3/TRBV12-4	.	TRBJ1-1	TGTGCCAGCAGTATTACAGCAAACACTGAAGCTTTCTTT	CASSITANTEAFF
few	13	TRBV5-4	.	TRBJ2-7	TGTGCCAGCAGCTTGTCCGGGATCTACGAGCAGTACTTC	CASSLSGIYEQYF
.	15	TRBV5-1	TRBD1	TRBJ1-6	TGCGCCAGCAGCCTTGGGACAGCGGGGAGTTCACCCCTCCACTTT	CASSLGTAGSSPLHF
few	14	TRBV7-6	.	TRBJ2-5	TGTGCCAGCACCTACCCCGGGTACCAAGAGACCCAGTACTTC	CASTYPGYQETQYF
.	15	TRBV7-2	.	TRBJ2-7	TGTGCCAGCAGCTTAGACAGGCAGGTTCCCTACGAGCAGTACTTC	CASSLDRQVPYEQYF
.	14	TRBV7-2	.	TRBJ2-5	TGTGCCAGCAGCCCACAGGGTCCGGGGGAGACCCAGTACTTC	CASSPQGPGETQYF
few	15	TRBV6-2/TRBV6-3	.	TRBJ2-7	TGTGCCAGCAGTTACTCGATCGGACCGAACTACGAGCAGTACTTC	CASSYSIGPNYEQYF
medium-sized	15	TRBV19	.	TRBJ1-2	TGTGCCACGAGCTGGGCACATCTAGCTAACTATGGCTACACCTTC	CATSWAHLANYGYTF
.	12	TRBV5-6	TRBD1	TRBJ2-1	TGTGCCAGCCAAACAGGGGGGAATGAGCAGTTCTTC	CASQTGGNEQFF
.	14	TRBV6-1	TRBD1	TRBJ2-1	TGTGCCAGCAGTAGGGACAGGGCTCCTGGTGAGCAGTTCTTC	CASSRDRAPGEQFF
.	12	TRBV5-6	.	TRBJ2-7	TGTGCCAGCAGCTTGGTAGGCTACGAGCAGTACTTC	CASSLVGYEQYF
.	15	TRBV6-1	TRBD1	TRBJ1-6	TGTGCCAGCAGTTACTCGAGGACAGGGGATTCACCCCTCCACTTT	CASSYSRTGDSPLHF
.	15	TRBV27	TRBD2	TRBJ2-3	TGTGCCAGCAGTTTTAGCGGGGGGGCATCAGATACGCAGTATTTT	CASSFSGGASDTQYF
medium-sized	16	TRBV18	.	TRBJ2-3	TGTGCCAGCTCACCACAAAGACTCGCGACTACAGATACGCAGTATTTT	CASSPQRLATTDTQYF
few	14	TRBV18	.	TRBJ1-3	TGTGCCAGCTCACTCCCTGCGGAAGGAAACACCATATATTTT	CASSLPAEGNTIYF
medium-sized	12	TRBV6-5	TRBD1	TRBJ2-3	TGTGCCGTAAGGACAGGGTCAGATACGCAGTATTTT	CAVRTGSDTQYF
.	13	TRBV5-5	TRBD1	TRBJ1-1	TGTGCCAGCAGCCGCACTACAGGGGTTGAAGCTTTCTTT	CASSRTTGVEAFF
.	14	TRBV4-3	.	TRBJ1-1	TGCGCCAGCAGCCAAGATTCATTTCAGACTGAAGCTTTCTTT	CASSQDSFQTEAFF
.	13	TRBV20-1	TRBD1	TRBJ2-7	TGCAGTGTTCCAGAGGGGGCTACTAGGGAGCAGTACTTC	CSVPEGATREQYF
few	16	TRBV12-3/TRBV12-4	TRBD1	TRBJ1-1	TGTGCCAGCAGTCCCCCGACAGGGCCTGCGAACACTGAAGCTTTCTTT	CASSPPTGPANTEAFF
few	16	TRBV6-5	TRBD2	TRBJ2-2	TGTGCCAGCAGCCGACTCCGCGGGGGGGAAACCGGGGAGCTGTTTTTT	CASSRLRGGETGELFF
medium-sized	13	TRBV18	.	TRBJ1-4	TGTGCCAGCTCACCACAGGGGGGTGAAAAACTGTTTTTT	CASSPQGGEKLFF
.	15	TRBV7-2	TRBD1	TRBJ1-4	TGTGCCAGCAGCTTAGTGCAGGGGGTTAATGAAAAACTGTTTTTT	CASSLVQGVNEKLFF
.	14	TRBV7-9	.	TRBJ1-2	TGTGCCAGCAGCTCGGACGCCGCTCGAGCCGGCTACACCTTC	CASSSDAARAGYTF
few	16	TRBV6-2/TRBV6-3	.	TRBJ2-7	TGTGCCAGCAGCCGAATCGGGACACCGGCCCCATACGAGCAGTACTTC	CASSRIGTPAPYEQYF
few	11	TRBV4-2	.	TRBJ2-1	TGTGCCAGCAGCCATCCAGGGGAGCAGTTCTTC	CASSHPGEQFF
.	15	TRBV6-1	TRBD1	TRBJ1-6	TGTGCCAGCAGTGAAGCGACAGGGGATAATTCACCCCTCCACTTT	CASSEATGDNSPLHF
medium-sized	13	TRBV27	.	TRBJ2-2	TGTGCCAGCAGTTTCGGGGCCACCGGGGAGCTGTTTTTT	CASSFGATGELFF
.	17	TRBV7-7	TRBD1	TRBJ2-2	TGTGCCAGCAGCGCCGGGACAGGGGGCATGTGGACCGGGGAGCTGTTTTTT	CASSAGTGGMWTGELFF
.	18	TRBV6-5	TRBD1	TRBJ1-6	TGTGCCAGCAGTTACTCTCCGGGACAGGCGGCAGATAATTCACCCCTCCACTTT	CASSYSPGQAADNSPLHF
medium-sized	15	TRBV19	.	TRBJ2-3	TGTGCCAGTAGTAAGCAGGAGCACCCCACAGATACGCAGTATTTT	CASSKQEHPTDTQYF
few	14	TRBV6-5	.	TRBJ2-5	TGTGCCAGCAGGTCTTCGCGGGGCCAAGAGACCCAGTACTTC	CASRSSRGQETQYF
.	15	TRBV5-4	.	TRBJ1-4	TGTGCCAGCAGCTCGGGTTCCGCAACTAATGAAAAACTGTTTTTT	CASSSGSATNEKLFF
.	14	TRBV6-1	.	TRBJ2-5	TGTGCCAGCAGCCCCGGAGCGGCCCAAGAGACCCAGTACTTC	CASSPGAAQETQYF
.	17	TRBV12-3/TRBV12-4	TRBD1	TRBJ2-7	TGTGCCAGCAGTTTCGCCACGGGACAGGGAGGCTCCTACGAGCAGTACTTC	CASSFATGQGGSYEQYF
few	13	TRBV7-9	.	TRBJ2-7	TGTGCCAGCAGCTCCGGGACTCACTACGAGCAGTACTTC	CASSSGTHYEQYF
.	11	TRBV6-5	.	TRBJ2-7	TGTGCCAGCAGTCTACAGGGAAACGAGATCTTC	CASSLQGNEIF
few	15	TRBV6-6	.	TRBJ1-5	TGTGCCAGCAGAATGGACTCTAGGGACAATCAGCCCCAGCATTTT	CASRMDSRDNQPQHF
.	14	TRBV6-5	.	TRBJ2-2	TGTGCCAGCAGGCTTCGGGGGGCTGTCGGGGAGCTGTTTTTT	CASRLRGAVGELFF
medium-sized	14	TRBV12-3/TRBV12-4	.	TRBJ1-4	TGTGCCAGCAGTTTTCGAGACAATAATGAAAAACTGTTTTTT	CASSFRDNNEKLFF
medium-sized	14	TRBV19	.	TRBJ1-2	TGTGCCAGTAGTCAACAGTTGAGGGGCTATGGCTACACCTTC	CASSQQLRGYGYTF
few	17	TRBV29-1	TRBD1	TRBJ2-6	TGCAGCGCCCCACCGGGACAGGGGTTCGCTGGGGCCAACGTCCTGACTTTC	CSAPPGQGFAGANVLTF